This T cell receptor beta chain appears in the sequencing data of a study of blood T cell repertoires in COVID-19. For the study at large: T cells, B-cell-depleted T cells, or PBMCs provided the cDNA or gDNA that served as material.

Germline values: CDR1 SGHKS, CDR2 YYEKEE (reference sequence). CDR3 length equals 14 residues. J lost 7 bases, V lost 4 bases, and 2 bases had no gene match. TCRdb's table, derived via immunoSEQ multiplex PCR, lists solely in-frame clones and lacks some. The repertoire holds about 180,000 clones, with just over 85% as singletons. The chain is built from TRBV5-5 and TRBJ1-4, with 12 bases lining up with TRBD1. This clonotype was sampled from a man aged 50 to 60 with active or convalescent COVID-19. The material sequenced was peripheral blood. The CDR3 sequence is CASSRDRGLEKLFF. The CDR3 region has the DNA TGTGCCAGCAGCCGGGACAGGGGGCTTGAAAAACTGTTTTTT.